The rows below give T cell receptor beta chains drawn from one sample of a study of cytomegalovirus exposure and HLA in healthy donors. Measured with immunoSEQ multiplex PCR; TCRdb has only the in-frame clones, and not every one. Of roughly 100,000 clones in the sample, roughly 80% were seen once. Sequenced input: PBMCs. Receptors were obtained from a man aged 50-60 years in good health and CMV-seropositive. Each CDR3 is given with its conserved first and last residue. D genes are given only for firm matches. Expanded clones are given a class, and other clones once, few, many or no size at all.

-	TRBV18	TRBJ2-1	-	TGTGCCAGCTCAGAGAAGAACAATGAGCAGTTCTTC	CASSEKNNEQFF
TRBD1	TRBV6-6	TRBJ2-7	-	TGTGCCAGCAGTTACTCAGACAGGGGGCAGTACGAGCAGTACTTC	CASSYSDRGQYEQYF
-	TRBV27	TRBJ2-7	-	TGTGCCAGCAGTTTTCTCGGGGACGAGCAGTACTTC	CASSFLGDEQYF
-	TRBV7-6	TRBJ2-7	-	TGTGCCAGCAGCCCTGGCGGGTGGAGCGAGCAGTACTTC	CASSPGGWSEQYF
TRBD2	TRBV7-2	TRBJ2-1	-	TGTGCCAGCAGCTTAGTAGCGGGAGGGGGAGGTGAGCAGTTCTTC	CASSLVAGGGGEQFF
-	TRBV5-1	TRBJ2-2	-	TGCGCCAGCAGCTTGGTCCCCCCGGGACAGAACACCGGGGAGCTGTTTTTT	CASSLVPPGQNTGELFF
-	TRBV27	TRBJ2-6	-	TGTGCCAGCAGTTTAGTGGGGCCTGGGGCCAACGTCCTGACTTTC	CASSLVGPGANVLTF
TRBD2	TRBV27	TRBJ2-2	-	TGTGCCAGCACCCTTTTTAGCGGGAGGGACGGGGAGCTGTTTTTT	CASTLFSGRDGELFF
TRBD2	TRBV9	TRBJ2-3	-	TGTGCCAGCAGCGTCTCCGGGGGGGGCCGTGATACGCAGTATTTT	CASSVSGGGRDTQYF
-	TRBV5-6	TRBJ1-1	-	TGTGCCAGCTGGCTTAGGGGAACGAACACTGAAGCTTTCTTT	CASWLRGTNTEAFF
-	TRBV11-1	TRBJ2-5	-	TGTGCCAGCAGCTTAGACCGGGTTCAAGAGACCCAGTACTTC	CASSLDRVQETQYF
-	TRBV5-4	TRBJ2-3	-	TGTGCCAGCAGCTTGATAAGCACAGATACGCAGTATTTT	CASSLISTDTQYF
-	TRBV7-6	TRBJ1-3	-	TGTGCCAGCAGCTTAGGCGGCAGCGATGGAAACACCATATATTTT	CASSLGGSDGNTIYF
TRBD2	TRBV6-6	TRBJ2-1	-	TGTGCCAGCAGCCGCGGACTAGCGGGGAGCAATGAGCAGTTCTTC	CASSRGLAGSNEQFF
TRBD2	TRBV28	TRBJ2-1	-	TGTGCCAGCAGTCTCACTAGCGGGAGATTGTTTAATGAGCAGTTCTTC	CASSLTSGRLFNEQFF
-	TRBV29-1	TRBJ2-2	-	TGCAGCGTTGAAGGAGGAGGGGCCGGGGAGCTGTTTTTT	CSVEGGGAGELFF
-	TRBV7-9	TRBJ2-2	-	TGTGCCAGCAGTATGAGGGAAACCGGGGAGCTGTTTTTT	CASSMRETGELFF
-	TRBV29-1	TRBJ1-1	-	TGCAGCGTTTCTAGTGGGAACACTGAAGCTTTCTTT	CSVSSGNTEAFF
-	TRBV30	TRBJ2-7	few	TGTGCCTGGAAACAGGGTACCTACGAGCAGTACTTC	CAWKQGTYEQYF
-	TRBV7-6	TRBJ2-1	-	TGTGCCAGCAGTTTAGCAGCTGGAGGGCTATCCAATGAGCAGTTCTTC	CASSLAAGGLSNEQFF
-	TRBV30	TRBJ2-7	-	TGTGCCTGGAGCGGGGCCGGGACTCAGCCCTACGAGCAGTACTTC	CAWSGAGTQPYEQYF
-	TRBV5-1	TRBJ1-4	-	TGCGCCAGCAGCTTGGCCGTAATGGGGCTGACGGCTAATGAAAAACTGTTTTTT	CASSLAVMGLTANEKLFF
-	TRBV6-1	TRBJ1-1	once	TGTGCCAGCAGTGAAGCGGGGCGGGGCGGCACTGAAGCTTTCTTT	CASSEAGRGGTEAFF
TRBD1	TRBV28	TRBJ2-7	-	TGTGCCAGCAGTACAACCGGGACAGGGGCCTACGAGCAGTACTTC	CASSTTGTGAYEQYF
-	TRBV4-3	TRBJ1-2	few	TGCGCCAGCAGCCAAGAACAGAGTTACAACTATGGCTACACCTTC	CASSQEQSYNYGYTF
-	TRBV4-2	TRBJ1-1	-	TGTGCCAGCAGCCAAGATGGGGGGGCTGAAGCTTTCTTT	CASSQDGGAEAFF
TRBD2	TRBV7-9	TRBJ2-3	-	TGTGCCAGCAGCTCAACCTCTGCGGGACTAGCGGGAATGGATACGCAGTATTTT	CASSSTSAGLAGMDTQYF
-	TRBV2	TRBJ2-7	-	TGTGCCAGCAGGTGGGGGACTTTACCCTCCTACGAGCAGTACTTC	CASRWGTLPSYEQYF
TRBD1	TRBV7-3	TRBJ2-7	-	TGTGCCAGCAGCTCCGCGACAGGGACCTACGAGCAGTACTTC	CASSSATGTYEQYF
-	TRBV10-1	TRBJ2-1	-	TGCGCCAGCAGTGTAGGGGGTGGCGAGCAGTTCTTC	CASSVGGGEQFF
TRBD2	TRBV7-3	TRBJ2-3	-	TGTGCCAGCAGCTTAATGGCCCCTAGCGGGCCATCCGCAGATACGCAGTATTTT	CASSLMAPSGPSADTQYF
-	TRBV21-1	TRBJ2-7	-	TGTGCCAGCAGGACTAGCGGGAGGTCCTACGAGCAGTACTTC	CASRTSGRSYEQYF
TRBD1	TRBV5-3	TRBJ2-1	few	TGTGCCAGCAGCCTGACAGGGACCACCTACAATGAGCAGTTCTTC	CASSLTGTTYNEQFF
-	TRBV19	TRBJ2-5	-	TGTGCCAGTAGCCTTTCGGCCGGGGTCCAAGAGACCCAGTACTTC	CASSLSAGVQETQYF
-	TRBV7-2	TRBJ2-2	-	TGTGCCAGCCGAGGCGGAGCGGACACCGGGGAGCTGTTTTTT	CASRGGADTGELFF
TRBD2	TRBV7-3	TRBJ2-1	-	TGTGCCAGCAGCCTACTAGCGGACCAATACAATGAGCAGTTCTTC	CASSLLADQYNEQFF
TRBD2	TRBV2	TRBJ2-1	few	TGTGCCTGGACTAGCGTCAATGAGCAGTTCTTC	CAWTSVNEQFF
-	TRBV5-1	TRBJ1-1	-	TGCGCCAGTTCCAGGGCTGAGAACACTGAAGCTTTCTTT	CASSRAENTEAFF
TRBD2	TRBV7-2	TRBJ2-1	-	TGTGCCAGCAGCCCAATCATGACTAGCGGGAGGTACAATGAGCAGTTCTTC	CASSPIMTSGRYNEQFF
-	TRBV7-9	TRBJ1-1	-	TGTGCCAGCAGCTTAGGGGGGGGTGGGGGGAACACTGAAGCTTTCTTT	CASSLGGGGGNTEAFF
-	TRBV28	TRBJ2-5	-	TGTGCCAGCAGTTTGCAGGGGCGGGAGACCCAGTACTTC	CASSLQGRETQYF
-	TRBV6-1	TRBJ1-1	-	TGTGCCAGCAGTGAATCCGGGGGGACGGCGGGCTTCTTT	CASSESGGTAGFF
TRBD2	TRBV18	TRBJ2-7	-	TGTGCCAGCTCACCACCGCAGCGGGAGTTTTCGTACGAGCAGTACTTC	CASSPPQREFSYEQYF
TRBD1	TRBV18	TRBJ1-2	-	TGTGCCAGCTCACCATTTTATTTAAAGGGACAGGGGGAATCCTATGGCTACACCTTC	CASSPFYLKGQGESYGYTF
TRBD1	TRBV6-5	TRBJ1-5	-	TGTGCCAGCAGTTTCCGACAGGGTCATCAGCCCCAGCATTTT	CASSFRQGHQPQHF
-	TRBV19	TRBJ2-7	-	TGTGCCAGTAGCCAGGGCAGGGCCACCTCCTACGAGCAGTACTTC	CASSQGRATSYEQYF
TRBD1	TRBV6-1	TRBJ1-5	-	TGTGCCAGCTCGGGACAGGGCAAAGGCCAGCCCCAGCATTTT	CASSGQGKGQPQHF
-	TRBV4-2	TRBJ2-7	-	TGTGCCAGCAGCCAAGACGACTCCCAACCTTACGAGCAGTACTTC	CASSQDDSQPYEQYF
-	TRBV19	TRBJ1-3	-	TGTGCCAGTAGTGGCGGACACTCTGGAAACACCATATATTTT	CASSGGHSGNTIYF
-	TRBV28	TRBJ2-1	-	TGTGCCAGCAGCCAACTACGCAATGAGCAGTTCTTC	CASSQLRNEQFF
TRBD1	TRBV14	TRBJ2-5	-	TGTGCCAGCAGCCAACCGGGACAGGGATTGGAGACCCAGTACTTC	CASSQPGQGLETQYF
TRBD1	TRBV27	TRBJ2-1	-	TGTGCCATCCAGCACCGGGAGGTAGAGGGAGGGACAGGGACCCACAATGAGCAGTTCTTC	CAIQHREVEGGTGTHNEQFF
TRBD1	TRBV7-9	TRBJ1-3	-	TGTGCCAGCAGTTATACAGGGGGTGGAAACACCATATATTTT	CASSYTGGGNTIYF